This passage covers 23 T cell receptor beta chains from one sample sequenced in a study of T cells after yellow fever vaccination. TCRdb itself ran the 5' RACE reads through MiXCR, one entry per CDR3 protein. This sample has 620,000 or so distinct CDR3 sequences, with around 12% found just once. The sample in question was PBMCs, obtained on the day of the yellow fever booster vaccination. The receptors shown here come from a man aged 25-45 years who received the YFV17D yellow fever vaccine.

The sample holds a few counts of this clonotype. The rearrangement links TRBV3-1 to TRBJ2-7; TRBD1 matches at 9 bases. The CDR3 covers 17 residues. The trim removed 3 bases at V and 7 bases at J, leaving 16 bases unmatched. Germline V lookup: CDR1 LGHDT, CDR2 YNNKEL (reference sequence). The CDR3 protein is CASSHTPSPDRGSEQYF. The CDR3 nucleotides are TGTGCCAGCAGCCACACTCCTTCCCCGGACAGGGGATCGGAGCAGTACTTC.

This clonotype was observed a handful of times. The chain recombines TRBV6-5 with TRBJ2-7; TRBD2 agrees at 9 bases. The CDR3 is 17 residues long. From germline, CDR1 is MNHEY and CDR2 SVGAGI. The junction had 12 bases not matched to a gene; V was cut back by 2 bases and J by 4 bases. DNA for the CDR3: TGTGCCAGCAGTTACAGAACAGGGGTAGCGGGAGTATACGAGCAGTACTTC. As protein: CASSYRTGVAGVYEQYF.

In this sample, this clonotype turned up many times. The chain uses TRBV29-1 and TRBJ2-7; D ambiguous. V shed 4 bases and J shed 7 bases, with 8 bases lying between them. CDR1 and CDR2 from the germline V gene are SQVTM and ANQGSEA. The CDR3 consists of 10 residues. The CDR3 bases are TGCAGCGTTGGACGAGAAGAGCAGTACTTC. Its protein product is CSVGREEQYF.

This clonotype turned up a few times. This chain connects TRBV20-1 to TRBJ2-7; 9 bases match TRBD2. Germline CDR1 reads DFQATT; CDR2 reads SNEGSKA (reference sequence). Trimming removed 3 bases from V and 4 bases from J; junction bases left unmatched: 7. This CDR3 region has 14 residues. In DNA form, the CDR3 reads TGCAGTGCTAGGCGGGAGGGACGGTTGTACGAGCAGTACTTC. This translates into CSARREGRLYEQYF.

The rearrangement joins TRBV5-1 to TRBJ2-5; D is possibly TRBD1 (6 bases). Trimming shortened V by 4 bases and J by 2 bases, and 15 bases separated the two germline ends. The CDR3 loop spans 15 amino acids. Looked up from germline, CDR1 is SGHRS and CDR2 is YFSETQ. The chain's CDR3 is CASSNQSGAQETQYF. In DNA form, the CDR3 reads TGCGCCAGCAGCAACCAGTCAGGGGCGCAAGAGACCCAGTACTTC.

In regard to this clonotype: Compared with germline, one end of the junction differs, possibly owing to a read error. This CDR3 reads CAISFRSSSGSLHNEQFF. The CDR3 bases are TGTGCCATCAGTTTTCGGTCTTCTAGCGGGAGTCTCCACAATGAGCAGTTCTTC. The chain has TRBV12-3 or TRBV12-4 and TRBJ2-1; 10 nucleotides line up with TRBD2. The CDR3 contains 18 residues.

This clonotype occurred a few times. The V and J genes are TRBV4-3 and TRBJ1-3; D call uncertain. CDR3 length: 14 residues. Trimming cost V 1 base and J 2 bases, with 6 bases left between them. CDR1 is LGHNA, CDR2 YSLEER, per germline. Here the CDR3 reads CASSQVQPGNTIYF. The DNA for the CDR3 is TGCGCCAGCAGCCAAGTTCAGCCTGGAAACACCATATATTTT.

The gene calls are TRBV27 and TRBJ2-2; D might be TRBD1 (5 bases). The CDR3 extends over 14 amino acids. V dropped 5 bases and J dropped 5 bases, with 12 bases sitting between them. Germline loops: CDR1 MNHEY, CDR2 SMNVEV (reference sequence). The CDR3 here is CASSKGSDTGELFF. In DNA form, the CDR3 reads TGTGCCAGCAGTAAGGGGTCCGATACCGGGGAGCTGTTTTTT.

This clonotype came up a few times. The chain joins TRBV4-3 to TRBJ2-3, with D unresolved. Germline CDR1 reads LGHNA; CDR2 reads YSLEER. V dropped 0 bases and J dropped 4 bases, with 8 bases sitting between them. The CDR3 has 14 amino acids. DNA for the CDR3: TGCGCCAGCAGCCAAGACCTCCCCCCAGATACGCAGTATTTT. The encoded protein is CASSQDLPPDTQYF.

In its sample, this clonotype was seen a few times. The chain combines TRBV11-2 with TRBJ1-1; the D is unclear. Germline loops: CDR1 SGHAT, CDR2 FQNNGV. This CDR3 spans 12 amino acids. V was pared by 1 base and J by 8 bases, with 8 bases between. CDR3 nucleotide sequence: TGTGCCAGCAGCTTAGCTCAGCGAGAAGCTTTCTTT. Its protein product is CASSLAQREAFF.

The rearrangement joins TRBV5-1 to TRBJ2-7; 7 nucleotides agree with TRBD2. The junction had 15 bases not matched to a gene; V was cut back by 4 bases and J by 2 bases. The CDR3 covers 17 residues. The germline V gene has CDR1 SGHRS and CDR2 YFSETQ. CDR3 amino acids: CASSRMTGGGRTYEQYF. The CDR3 DNA reads TGCGCCAGCAGCCGCATGACGGGTGGCGGGAGAACCTACGAGCAGTACTTC.

In its sample, this clonotype was seen a few times. The chain has TRBV6-1 and TRBJ2-4; perhaps D is TRBD1 or TRBD2 (6 bases each). The V end lost 5 bases, the J end lost 4 bases, and 18 bases lay between the germline ends. This CDR3 region has 16 residues. Germline assignment: CDR1 MNHNS and CDR2 SASEGT. The CDR3 DNA reads as TGTGCCAGCAGTCCATCTCGGGGGCAGTGGAAAAACATTCAGTACTTC. Translating it yields CASSPSRGQWKNIQYF.

The rearrangement links TRBV28 to TRBJ2-2; 14 nucleotides align to TRBD2. The CDR3 contains 20 residues. Trimming at V came to 6 bases and at J to 3 bases, leaving 15 bases not matched to a gene. Per the germline V gene, CDR1 is MDHEN and CDR2 is SYDVKM. The CDR3 region is CASSPLPGLAGEEDTGELFF. CDR3 coding DNA: TGTGCCAGCAGCCCTCTACCGGGACTAGCGGGAGAGGAGGACACCGGGGAGCTGTTTTTT.

Points on this clonotype: A clone one base away is much larger, so this may be a read error. The rearrangement links TRBV5-6 to TRBJ2-1; 7 positions match TRBD2. Germline V CDR1 and CDR2: SGHDT, YYEEEE. CDR3 length equals 14 residues. CDR3 protein: CASSFNGAGDERFF. The CDR3 DNA reads TGTGCCAGCAGCTTTAACGGCGCGGGAGATGAGCGGTTCTTC.

This clonotype was seen more than once but under ten times. The chain links TRBV20-1 to TRBJ1-5, with 7 bases identical to TRBD1. The CDR3 is made up of 15 amino acids. The V gene's germline CDR1 is DFQATT and CDR2 SNEGSKA (reference sequence). V shed 1 base and J 7 bases; nucleotides not matched to a gene: 10. The CDR3 coding sequence is TGCAGTGCTAGAGTTGGGAGAGGGGGCCGGCAGCCCCAGCATTTT. Protein sequence: CSARVGRGGRQPQHF.

The chain links TRBV19 to TRBJ2-2; tentative D call: TRBD2 (5 bases). The CDR3 is made up of 16 amino acids. Germline V gene data show CDR1 as LNHDA and CDR2 as SQIVND (reference sequence). Trimming pared 5 bases from V and 3 bases from J, leaving 16 bases between. CDR3 sequence: CASSPVIALYTGELFF. In DNA form, the CDR3 reads TGTGCCAGTAGTCCCGTGATAGCGCTATACACCGGGGAGCTGTTTTTT.

This clonotype was counted between two and nine times. The rearrangement uses TRBV30 and TRBJ2-7; TRBD2 is a possible D gene (6 bases). The CDR3 totals 11 residues. Germline V gives CDR1 GTSNPN, CDR2 SVGIG (reference sequence). Trimming stripped 3 bases from V and 7 bases from J, with 10 bases between. The CDR3 sequence: CAWRPAGEQYF. CDR3 sequence (DNA): TGTGCCTGGAGGCCTGCGGGAGAGCAGTACTTC.

This clonotype turned up a few times. Here the CDR3 reads CASTSYGVADTQYF. CDR3 DNA: TGTGCCAGCACCTCTTACGGGGTAGCAGATACGCAGTATTTT. V is TRBV11-2 and J is TRBJ2-3; D is possibly TRBD2 (5 bases). The CDR3 extends over 14 amino acids. In germline, CDR1 is SGHAT, CDR2 FQNNGV. V lost 7 bases and J 4 bases, leaving 15 bases between the germline ends.

This clonotype was seen repeatedly, ten times or more. The V gene is TRBV7-3, the J gene TRBJ1-1, with D unclear. Trimming pared 2 bases from V and 3 bases from J, leaving 10 bases between. CDR1 and CDR2 from the germline V gene are SGHTA and FQGTGA. The CDR3 covers 14 residues. CDR3 protein: CASSLEGLDTEAFF. In DNA, the CDR3 is TGTGCCAGCAGCTTAGAGGGCTTGGACACTGAAGCTTTCTTT.

The table lists this clonotype with a few counts. The J gene is TRBJ2-7, the V gene TRBV11-2, with 9 bases that match TRBD2. The CDR3 runs 21 residues. V shed 2 bases and J 0 bases; nucleotides not matched to a gene: 20. Per the germline V gene, CDR1 is SGHAT and CDR2 is FQNNGV. As DNA, the CDR3 is TGTGCCAGCAGCTTATTCTTTCCTTGGGCGGGAGGGCCCCTTAGCTCCTACGAGCAGTACTTC. Translating gives CASSLFFPWAGGPLSSYEQYF.

This chain links TRBV7-6 with TRBJ2-1; tentative D call: TRBD2 (6 bases). Looked up from germline, CDR1 is SGHVS and CDR2 is FNYEAQ. Trimming shortened V by 3 bases and J by 9 bases, and 21 bases separated the two germline ends. This CDR3 comprises 16 residues. CDR3 amino acids: CASSLGSSAGLGEQFF. CDR3 bases: TGTGCCAGCAGCTTGGGTTCTAGCGCGGGATTAGGTGAGCAGTTCTTC.

This clonotype was seen a handful of times. The chain recombines TRBV19 with TRBJ2-7; 9 bases line up with TRBD1. The CDR3 length is 13 residues. Trimming cost V 4 bases and J 6 bases; bases outside gene matches: 4. Looked up from germline, CDR1 is LNHDA and CDR2 is SQIVND (reference sequence). The CDR3: CASSRGQGVEQYF. CDR3 nucleotides: TGTGCCAGTAGTAGGGGACAGGGCGTCGAGCAGTACTTC.

J is TRBJ1-2 and V is TRBV20-1; 10 nucleotides align to TRBD1. Germline assignment: CDR1 DFQATT and CDR2 SNEGSKA (reference sequence). There are 14 residues in the CDR3. Trimming removed 6 bases from V and 7 bases from J; junction bases left unmatched: 11. The CDR3 DNA is TGCAGTGCCTCCTCGACAGGGGGCGTCGGTGGCTACACCTTC. Protein: CSASSTGGVGGYTF.